The next 26 T cell receptor beta chains were all read from a single sample in a study of blood T cells in healthy people across ages. Primed by a sample-barcoded 5' primer and a J-beta primer mix, a second PCR proceeded for roughly 6 to 12 cycles. TCRdb re-derived calls from the 5' RACE reads in MiXCR, one entry per CDR3 protein. The sample has hundreds of thousands of distinct CDR3 sequences; 25% are singletons. This sample was also put to use in a study of T cells of mothers and their children.

The specimen was blood. The receptors derive from a boy aged 10-17 years in good health.

This clonotype occurred a few times. The rearrangement joins TRBV6-1 to TRBJ1-5; tentative D call: TRBD1 (5 bases). CDR1 MNHNS and CDR2 SASEGT come from the germline V gene. The CDR3 has 14 residues. Trimming took off 6 bases at V and 3 bases at J, with 12 bases between the two ends. The CDR3 DNA reads as TGTGCCAGCAGGTATAAGGGGAACAATCAGCCCCAGCATTTT. Amino acids: CASRYKGNNQPQHF.

V gene TRBV28 combines with J gene TRBJ1-6; D is undetermined. CDR1 and CDR2 (germline): MDHEN, SYDVKM. V was cut by 2 bases and J by 9 bases, with 11 bases left in between. The CDR3 has 14 amino acids. CDR3 sequence reads: CASSLRHRSSPLHF. The DNA of the CDR3 is TGTGCCAGCAGTTTAAGACACCGATCTTCACCCCTCCACTTT.

This clonotype was seen more than once but under ten times. This chain uses TRBV6-5 with TRBJ1-1; D is ambiguous. The V gene's germline CDR1 is MNHEY and CDR2 SVGAGI. This CDR3 has 12 residues. V lost 10 bases and J lost 2, with 11 bases in between. This CDR3 reads CATRTANTEAFF. The CDR3 DNA follows: TGTGCCACCCGGACGGCTAACACTGAAGCTTTCTTT.

This chain links TRBV28 with TRBJ2-6, with D unresolved. The germline gives CDR1 MDHEN, CDR2 SYDVKM. V lost 4 bases, J lost 5 bases, and 9 bases lay in between. This CDR3 has 14 residues. CDR3 sequence reads: CASSSRQWANVLTF. The CDR3 coding sequence is TGTGCCAGCAGTTCGAGGCAATGGGCCAACGTCCTGACTTTC.

This clonotype was seen more than once but under ten times. The chain links TRBV6-1 to TRBJ2-7; D call uncertain. In germline, CDR1 is MNHNS, CDR2 SASEGT. The CDR3 is 13 residues long. With 3 bases removed from V and 0 bases from J, the gap between germline ends came to 6 bases. The CDR3 reads CASSDSVSYEQYF. The CDR3 nucleotides are TGTGCCAGCAGTGATTCTGTCTCCTACGAGCAGTACTTC.

This clonotype was counted between two and nine times. The chain combines TRBV10-1 with TRBJ2-1; D may be TRBD1 (5 bases). This CDR3 comprises 12 residues. The germline V gene encodes CDR1 WNHNN and CDR2 SYGVQD (reference sequence). Trimming cost V 7 bases and J 15 bases, with 19 bases left between them. The CDR3 DNA sequence: TGCGCCAGCACTCATAACCAGGGTGGCGCGTTCTTC. It encodes CASTHNQGGAFF.

This clonotype was counted between two and nine times. The chain links TRBV12-3 or TRBV12-4 to TRBJ2-7; no firm D call. Trimming shortened V by 3 bases and J by 3 bases, and 6 bases separated the two germline ends. CDR3 length equals 12 residues. CDR3 sequence: CASSFIDYEQYF. As DNA, the CDR3 is TGTGCCAGCAGTTTCATCGACTACGAGCAGTACTTC.

The chain recombines TRBV7-2 with TRBJ2-5; no clear D. Germline loops: CDR1 SGHTA, CDR2 FQGNSA. The CDR3 extends over 11 amino acids. The V gene lost 8 bases and the J gene lost 7 bases, with 11 bases spanning the gap. The CDR3 loop reads CASGRVGTQYF. The CDR3 region has the DNA TGTGCCAGCGGTCGGGTGGGGACCCAGTACTTC.

The J gene is TRBJ1-2, the V gene TRBV20-1; 7 bases align to TRBD1. Germline CDR1 and CDR2: DFQATT and SNEGSKA (reference sequence). Trimming at V came to 0 bases and at J to 4 bases, leaving 5 bases not matched to a gene. The CDR3 runs 14 residues. The CDR3 protein is CSARDTGEGYGYTF. DNA of the CDR3: TGCAGTGCTAGAGATACAGGGGAAGGCTATGGCTACACCTTC.

The chain uses TRBV20-1 and TRBJ2-7; 12 positions match TRBD2. This CDR3 has 15 residues. CDR1 and CDR2 (germline): DFQATT, SNEGSKA (reference sequence). V shed 1 base and J 2 bases; nucleotides not matched to a gene: 3. The chain's CDR3 is CSARGTSGITYEQYF. In DNA, the CDR3 is TGCAGTGCTAGAGGGACTAGCGGGATAACCTACGAGCAGTACTTC.

The chain combines TRBV4-3 with TRBJ2-3, with 8 bases that match TRBD2. The germline CDR1 and CDR2 sequences are LGHNA and YSLEER. The CDR3 loop spans 16 amino acids. V shed 1 base, J shed 2 bases, and the junction held 5 bases outside the gene matches. DNA of the CDR3: TGCGCCAGCAGCCAAGCACCGGGGGGGCTCACAGATACGCAGTATTTT. Residues: CASSQAPGGLTDTQYF.

The table lists this clonotype with a few counts. This chain joins TRBV6-1 and TRBJ2-1; no clear D gene. Near its end, the DNA agrees better with TRBJ2-5, so the J call may be wrong. The V gene's germline CDR1 is MNHNS and CDR2 SASEGT. The CDR3 has 15 amino acids. Written as DNA, the CDR3 is TGTGCCAGCAGTTGGGCAGGAACTGGGGAAGAGACCCAGTACTTC. Its protein is CASSWAGTGEETQYF.

This chain joins TRBV4-3 and TRBJ2-5, with 11 nucleotides matching TRBD2. The J call is uncertain, as TRBJ2-1 better fits the DNA end. The CDR3 contains 16 residues. CDR1 LGHNA and CDR2 YSLEER come from the germline V gene. CDR3 bases: TGCGCCAGCAGCCGCCTTAGCGGGGGGGACTATAATGAGCAGTTCTTC. Its translation: CASSRLSGGDYNEQFF.

A word on this clonotype: Germline and junction disagree at one end, which may indicate a read error. The chain links TRBV13 to TRBJ1-1; weak D call: TRBD1 (6 bases). The CDR3 length is 12 residues. CDR1 is PRHDT and CDR2 is FYEKMQ in the germline V gene (reference sequence). The CDR3 region has the DNA TGTGCCAGCGGCTTACAACAGGGTGAGGCTTTCTTT. Residues: CASGLQQGEAFF.

This clonotype was counted between two and nine times. The genes are TRBV28 and TRBJ2-7, with D tentatively TRBD2 (6 bases). Per the germline V gene, CDR1 is MDHEN and CDR2 is SYDVKM. The CDR3 is made up of 14 amino acids. The ends were cut back, 3 bases at V and 9 bases at J, with 18 bases in the middle. The CDR3 spells CASSFSQLYGGQYF. As DNA, the CDR3 is TGTGCCAGCAGTTTCTCACAGTTATACGGGGGGCAGTACTTC. The whole variable domain, remainder taken from reference TRBV28 and TRBJ2-7, is DVKVTQSSRYLVKRTGEKVFLECVQDMDHENMFWYRQDPGLGLRLIYFSYDVKMKEKGDIPEGYSVSREKKERFSLILESASTNQTSMYLCASSFSQLYGGQYFGPGTRLTVT.

The V gene is TRBV5-6, the J gene TRBJ2-5, with D possibly matching TRBD2 (5 bases). The J call may be wrong; the DNA end is better matched by TRBJ2-7. There are 13 residues in the CDR3. Germline values: CDR1 SGHDT, CDR2 YYEEEE. The CDR3 DNA follows: TGTGCCAGCACATTCGGGGTCTCCTACGAGCAGTACTTC. Translation: CASTFGVSYEQYF.

This sequence joins TRBV9 and TRBJ2-3; maybe TRBD2 (6 bases). Trimming took off 0 bases at V and 4 bases at J, with 12 bases between the two ends. The CDR3 covers 15 residues. Germline CDR1 reads SGDLS; CDR2 reads YYNGEE. This CDR3 reads CASSVDGGGADTQYF. CDR3 nucleotides: TGTGCCAGCAGCGTAGACGGGGGTGGGGCAGATACGCAGTATTTT.

This clonotype was picked up a small number of times. The genes are TRBV19 and TRBJ2-7; the D gene is possibly TRBD1 (7 bases). V lost 3 bases and J 3 bases, leaving 9 bases between the germline ends. This CDR3 spans 13 amino acids. The germline V gene encodes CDR1 LNHDA and CDR2 SQIVND (reference sequence). CDR3 DNA: TGTGCCAGTAGTATCCAGGGGGGCTACGAGCAGTACTTC. Translation: CASSIQGGYEQYF.

This clonotype was detected only a few times. The V gene is TRBV27, the J gene TRBJ2-7, with D tentatively TRBD1 (6 bases). Trimming shortened V by 5 bases and J by 6 bases, and 20 bases separated the two germline ends. Germline-derived CDR1 and CDR2 are MNHEY and SMNVEV (reference sequence). The CDR3 consists of 15 residues. CDR3 sequence reads: CASSLFSQGSSEQYF. The CDR3 bases are TGTGCCAGCAGTCTCTTTTCGCAGGGGAGCAGCGAGCAGTACTTC.

This clonotype was recorded a few times. The rearrangement joins TRBV3-1 to TRBJ2-3; 9 bases fit TRBD2. The germline V gene encodes CDR1 LGHDT and CDR2 YNNKEL (reference sequence). This CDR3 has 16 amino acids. V was pared by 4 bases and J by 0 bases, with 5 bases of the junction left unmatched. The CDR3 nucleotides are TGTGCCAGCAGCCTCGGGACTAGCCCTAGCACAGATACGCAGTATTTT. Translating gives CASSLGTSPSTDTQYF.

This CDR3 is CASSLAGVDTEAFF. CDR3 DNA: TGTGCCAGCAGCTTGGCCGGGGTGGACACTGAAGCTTTCTTT. The chain uses TRBV5-5 and TRBJ1-1; unclear D gene. CDR1 and CDR2 from the germline V gene are SGHKS and YYEKEE (reference sequence). CDR3 length equals 14 residues. Trimming removed 0 bases from V and 3 bases from J, with 9 bases in between.

In DNA form, the CDR3 reads TGCGCCAGCAGCCAAGGGGCCGGACTAGTGAGTGAGCAGTTCTTC. It translates to CASSQGAGLVSEQFF. This chain uses TRBV4-1 with TRBJ2-5; 7 nucleotides agree with TRBD2. Near its end, the DNA agrees better with TRBJ2-1, so the J call may be wrong. CDR1 and CDR2 (germline): MGHRA, YSYEKL. The CDR3 has 15 amino acids.

Only a few counts were recorded for this clonotype. In DNA, the CDR3 is TGCGCCAGCAGCCAAGATACCGAGCGGGACTCCTACGAGCAGTACGTC. Protein: CASSQDTERDSYEQYV. The chain couples TRBV4-3 to TRBJ2-7; 7 nucleotides line up with TRBD2. CDR1 and CDR2 from the germline V gene are LGHNA and YSLEER. V dropped 0 bases and J dropped 0; count of bases not matched to a gene: 5. The CDR3 has 16 amino acids.

In its sample, this clonotype was seen a few times. The rearrangement joins TRBV6-6 to TRBJ2-2; 10 nucleotides line up with TRBD1. Trimming cost V 6 bases and J 7 bases; bases outside gene matches: 11. The CDR3 runs 16 residues. CDR1 and CDR2 from the germline V gene are MNHNY and SVGAGI (reference sequence). The CDR3 region is CASRSRTGGAGGELFF. The CDR3 DNA sequence: TGTGCCAGCAGGTCCCGGACAGGGGGAGCGGGCGGGGAGCTGTTTTTT.

This clonotype was detected only a few times. This chain joins TRBV18 and TRBJ1-3, with D possibly matching TRBD1 (6 bases). This CDR3 has 14 amino acids. CDR1 is KGHSH, CDR2 LQKENI, per germline. Trimming cost V 3 bases and J 2 bases, with 8 bases left between them. CDR3 loop: CASSPTGAGNTIYF. CDR3 nucleotide sequence: TGTGCCAGCTCACCGACAGGCGCTGGAAACACCATATATTTT.

This chain joins TRBV7-9 and TRBJ1-2, with a tentative D call TRBD1 (5 bases). Per germline, CDR1 SEHNR and CDR2 FQNEAQ (reference sequence). Trimming took 1 base from V and 0 from J, leaving 15 bases between them. The length of the CDR3 is 17 residues. The CDR3 DNA follows: TGTGCCAGCAGCTTAGGTCCGGGGGGAAGCTCTAACTATGGCTACACCTTC. Translating it yields CASSLGPGGSSNYGYTF.